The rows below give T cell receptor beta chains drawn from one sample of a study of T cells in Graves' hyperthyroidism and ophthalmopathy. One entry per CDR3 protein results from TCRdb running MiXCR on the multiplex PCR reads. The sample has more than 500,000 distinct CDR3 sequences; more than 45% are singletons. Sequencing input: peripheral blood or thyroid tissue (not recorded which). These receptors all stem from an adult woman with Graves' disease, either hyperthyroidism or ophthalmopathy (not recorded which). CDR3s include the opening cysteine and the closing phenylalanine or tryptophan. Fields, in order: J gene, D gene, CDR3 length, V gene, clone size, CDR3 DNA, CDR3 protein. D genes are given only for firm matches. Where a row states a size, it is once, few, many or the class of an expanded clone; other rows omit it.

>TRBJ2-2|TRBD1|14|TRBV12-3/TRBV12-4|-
TGTGCCAGCAGTTCGGCAGGGGGCAGCGGGGAGCTGTTTTTT
CASSSAGGSGELFF
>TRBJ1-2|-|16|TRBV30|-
TGTGCCTGGAGTACAGGGCGCGGGGCACTTCTCTATGGCTACACCTTC
CAWSTGRGALLYGYTF
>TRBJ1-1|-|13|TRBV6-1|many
TGTGCCAGCAGGATCGGAATGAACACTGAAGCTTTCTTT
CASRIGMNTEAFF
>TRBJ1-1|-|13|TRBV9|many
TGTGCCAGCGGGCCGGGGGGCACCGCTGAAGCTTTCTTT
CASGPGGTAEAFF
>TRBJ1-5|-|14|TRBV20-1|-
TGCAGTGCTGGAGCGGAAGGCGGCAATCAGCCCCAGCATTTT
CSAGAEGGNQPQHF
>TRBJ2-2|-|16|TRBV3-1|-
TGTGCCAGCAGCCAAGTTATGGGGGCCAACACCGGGGAGCTGTTTTTT
CASSQVMGANTGELFF
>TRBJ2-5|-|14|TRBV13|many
TGTGCCAGCAGCTTCCCAGGACAGCAAGAGACCCAGTACTTC
CASSFPGQQETQYF
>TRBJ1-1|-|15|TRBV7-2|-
TGTGCCAGCAGCCACGCCGAGTACTTGAACACTGAAGCTTTCTTT
CASSHAEYLNTEAFF
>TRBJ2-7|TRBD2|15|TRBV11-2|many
TGTGCCAGCAGCTCTCTCCGGGAGGGTTACTACGAGCAGTACTTC
CASSSLREGYYEQYF
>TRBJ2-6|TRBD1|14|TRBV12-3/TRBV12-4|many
TGTGCCAGCAGTTGGCCGGGACAGGGAAACACTGAAGCTTTC
CASSWPGQGNTEAF
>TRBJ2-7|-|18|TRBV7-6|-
TGTGCCAGCAGCTTAGATCGGGAGAACCGGGACGGACCCTACGAGCAGTACTTC
CASSLDRENRDGPYEQYF
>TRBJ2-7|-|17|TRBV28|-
TGTGCCAGCAGTTTAGGGGTTATTCTTGACAGGACCTACGAGCAGTACTTC
CASSLGVILDRTYEQYF
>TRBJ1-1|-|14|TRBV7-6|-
TGTGCCAGCAGCAAGGGAAACATGAACACTGAAGCTTTCTTT
CASSKGNMNTEAFF
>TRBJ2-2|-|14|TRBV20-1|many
TGCAGTGCTACCGGGCCGCTCCTCACCGGGGAGCTGTTTTTT
CSATGPLLTGELFF
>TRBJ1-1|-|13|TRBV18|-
TGTGCCAGCTCTCGACAGGAGTACACTGAAGCTTTCTTT
CASSRQEYTEAFF
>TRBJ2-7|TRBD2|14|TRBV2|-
TGTGCCAGCAGTGTCCGACTAGCGGGTTACGAGCAGTACTTC
CASSVRLAGYEQYF
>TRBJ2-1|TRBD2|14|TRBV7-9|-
TGTGCCAGCAGCTTATGGGGGGGGAGCAATGAGCAGTTCTTC
CASSLWGGSNEQFF
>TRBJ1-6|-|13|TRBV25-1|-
TGTGCCAGCAGTGAACCCGGGTCTTCACCCCTCCACTTT
CASSEPGSSPLHF
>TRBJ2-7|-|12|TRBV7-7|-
TGTGCCAGCAGCTTAGGGCGGGGCGAGCAGTACTTC
CASSLGRGEQYF
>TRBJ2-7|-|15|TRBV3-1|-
TGTGCCAGCAGCCAAGATCAAGCGCCTCTCTACGAGCAGTACTTC
CASSQDQAPLYEQYF
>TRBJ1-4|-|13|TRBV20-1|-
TGCAGTGCTAGAGGGGGGGCCTGGGGAAAACTGTTTTTT
CSARGGAWGKLFF
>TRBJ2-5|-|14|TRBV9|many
TGTGCCAGCAGCGTAGGGGGTACCCAAGAGACCCAGTACTTC
CASSVGGTQETQYF
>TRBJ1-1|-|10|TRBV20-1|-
TGCAGTTCCAGGGTCACTGAAGCTTTCTTT
CSSRVTEAFF
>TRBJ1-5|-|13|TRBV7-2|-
TGTGCCAGCAGCTCCGGGGATTTCCAGCCCCAGCATTTT
CASSSGDFQPQHF
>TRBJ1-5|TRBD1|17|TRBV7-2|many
TGTGCCAGCAGCTTAGCCCAAGGGGCCAGGGGGAATCAGCCCCAGCATTTT
CASSLAQGARGNQPQHF
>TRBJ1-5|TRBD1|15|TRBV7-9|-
TGTGCCAGCAGCCATAACGGGACAGTAAATCAGCCCCAGCATTTT
CASSHNGTVNQPQHF
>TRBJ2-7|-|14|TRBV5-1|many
TGCGCCAGCAGCTTGGAACAGGAGAGCTACGAGCAGTACTTC
CASSLEQESYEQYF
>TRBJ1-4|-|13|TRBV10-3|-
TGTGCCATCAGGCCACTAGCGGGTGAAAAACTGTTTTTT
CAIRPLAGEKLFF
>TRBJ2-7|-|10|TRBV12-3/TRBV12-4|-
TGTGCCAGCTCGACGGACCGGCAGTACTTC
CASSTDRQYF
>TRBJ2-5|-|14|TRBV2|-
TGTGCCAGCAGTGAAATGGGTATCCAAGAGACCCAGTACTTC
CASSEMGIQETQYF
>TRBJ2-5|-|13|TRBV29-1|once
TGCAGCGTTGAAGAGGGGGGCGAAGAGACCCAGTACTTC
CSVEEGGEETQYF
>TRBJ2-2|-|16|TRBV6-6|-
TGTGCCAGCGGCGTCAAGGGGTTGCGGAACACCGGGGAGCTGTTTTTT
CASGVKGLRNTGELFF
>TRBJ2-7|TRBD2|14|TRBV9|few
TGTGCCAGCTCCGCCGGGACTAACACCTACGAGCAGTACTTC
CASSAGTNTYEQYF
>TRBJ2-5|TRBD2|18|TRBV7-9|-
TGTGCCAGCAGCTTAGCGCGGCTAGCGGGCCAATGGGAAGAGACCCAGTACTTC
CASSLARLAGQWEETQYF
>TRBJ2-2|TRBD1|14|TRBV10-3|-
TGTGCCATCGCTAAACAGGGGACCCCCGGGGAGCTGTTTTTT
CAIAKQGTPGELFF
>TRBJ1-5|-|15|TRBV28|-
TGTGCCAGCAGTTTTGCGCAGGGGAGCAATCAGCCCCAGCATTTT
CASSFAQGSNQPQHF
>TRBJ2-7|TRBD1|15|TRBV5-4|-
TGTGCCAGCAGCCTTCCCGGGACAGGTTACTACGAGCAGTACTTC
CASSLPGTGYYEQYF
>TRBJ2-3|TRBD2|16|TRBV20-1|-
TGCAGTGCTAGCCCCACTAGCGGGAGAAGCACAGATACGCAGTATTTT
CSASPTSGRSTDTQYF
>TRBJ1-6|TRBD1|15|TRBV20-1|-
TGCAGTGCTAAACCGGGACAGGGTGAATGGTCACCCCTCCACTTT
CSAKPGQGEWSPLHF
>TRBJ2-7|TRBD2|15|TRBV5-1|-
TGCGCCAGCAGCATGTCTAGCGGGGTAGGATACGAGCAGTACTTC
CASSMSSGVGYEQYF
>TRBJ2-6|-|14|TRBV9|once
TGTGCCAGCAGCGTAGCGGAACAGGGTAACGTCCTGACTTTC
CASSVAEQGNVLTF
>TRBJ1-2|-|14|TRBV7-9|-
TGTGCCAGCAGTCCTGACAGTCGGAGTGGGGGCTACACCTTC
CASSPDSRSGGYTF
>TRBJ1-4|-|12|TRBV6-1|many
TGTGCCAGCAGCCCGGGGTTTCGTGAACTGTTTTTT
CASSPGFRELFF
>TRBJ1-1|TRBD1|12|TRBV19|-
TGTGCCAGCAAGAAAGGGACAGCTGAAGCTTTCTTT
CASKKGTAEAFF
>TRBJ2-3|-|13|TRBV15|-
TGTGCCACCAGCGCCACAACGGGGGATACGCAGTATTTT
CATSATTGDTQYF
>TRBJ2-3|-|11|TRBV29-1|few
TGCAGCGGGGTCAGCACAGATACGCAGTATTTT
CSGVSTDTQYF
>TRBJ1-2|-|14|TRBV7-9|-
TGTGCCAGCAGCCCAGACGGACCGCCGTGGGTCTACACCTTC
CASSPDGPPWVYTF
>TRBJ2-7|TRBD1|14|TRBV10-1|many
TGCGCCAGCAGTGACCCGGGACAGCCATACGAGCAGTACTTC
CASSDPGQPYEQYF